These 13 T cell receptor beta chains were all obtained from the same sample, sequenced in a study of early T cells in non-severe SARS-CoV-2 infection. MiXCR, run by TCRdb on the 5' RACE reads, gives a single entry per CDR3 protein. The sample includes under 140,000 distinct CDR3 sequences, roughly 12% seen only once; the top ten take 3% to 4.5%. Here the sequenced sample was whole blood, taken at baseline. The origin of the receptors is an adult who was a healthcare worker with PCR-confirmed SARS-CoV-2 infection or an uninfected control (not recorded which).

This clonotype was seen a few times. V usage is TRBV18 and J usage is TRBJ2-1; a weak D match, TRBD2 (5 bases). CDR1 and CDR2 from the germline V gene are KGHSH and LQKENI. This CDR3 has 16 amino acids. Trimming stripped 5 bases from V and 3 bases from J, with 17 bases between. The CDR3 loop is CASSRIRETNYNEQFF. Written as DNA, the CDR3 is TGTGCCAGCTCAAGGATCCGGGAAACAAACTACAATGAGCAGTTCTTC.

The chain is built from TRBV29-1 and TRBJ2-3, with 8 bases lining up with TRBD1. This CDR3 comprises 18 residues. Germline V gene sequence: CDR1 SQVTM, CDR2 ANQGSEA. V was clipped by 7 bases and J by 5 bases; unmatched bases: 23. CDR3 coding DNA: TGCAGCGGGTCCGGGACAGGCCTGGTTGTGACGTTTGGAGATACGCAGTATTTT. It specifies CSGSGTGLVVTFGDTQYF.

This chain links TRBV7-6 with TRBJ2-2; TRBD1 is a possible D gene (6 bases). CDR3 length: 15 residues. V gave up 6 bases and J gave up 1 base, with 12 bases separating them. Looked up from germline, CDR1 is SGHVS and CDR2 is FNYEAQ. This CDR3 reads CASSSDRLNTGELFF. The CDR3 coding sequence is TGTGCCAGCAGTTCGGACAGACTGAACACCGGGGAGCTGTTTTTT. The whole variable domain, filled in from reference TRBV7-6 and TRBJ2-2, reads GAGVSQSPRYKVTKRGQDVALRCDPISGHVSLYWYRQALGQGPEFLTYFNYEAQQDKSGLPNDRFSAERPEGSISTLTIQRTEQRDSAMYRCASSSDRLNTGELFFGEGSRLTVL.

This clonotype was observed a few times. The chain combines TRBV2 with TRBJ2-7; D not resolved. Germline V lookup: CDR1 SNHLY, CDR2 FYNNEI. Deletions cut 0 bases from V and 4 bases from J, with 22 bases between. There are 18 residues in the CDR3. The DNA for the CDR3 is TGTGCCAGCAGTGAAGCCCCTAGGAGACTCTTTGAAGGATACGAGCAGTACTTC. Translated: CASSEAPRRLFEGYEQYF.

This clonotype was counted a single time. The chain links TRBV20-1 to TRBJ2-1, with D perhaps matching TRBD1 (6 bases). The germline CDR1 and CDR2 sequences are DFQATT and SNEGSKA (reference sequence). Trimming stripped 3 bases from V and 8 bases from J, with 20 bases between. CDR3 length equals 15 residues. CDR3 nucleotides: TGCAGTGCTAGGGACCCCAGGGGAACACTGGATGAGCAGTTCTTC. Its protein is CSARDPRGTLDEQFF.

The sample holds a few counts of this clonotype. The gene calls are TRBV28 and TRBJ2-7; D may be TRBD2 (5 bases). V lost 6 bases and J 2 bases, leaving 5 bases between the germline ends. CDR3 length: 11 residues. Germline assignment: CDR1 MDHEN and CDR2 SYDVKM. The CDR3 nucleotides are TGTGCCAGCAGGCGGGCCTACGAGCAGTACTTC. Translation: CASRRAYEQYF.

This clonotype showed up just a few times. The chain carries TRBV5-1 and TRBJ1-1; 9 nucleotides align to TRBD1. The CDR3 loop spans 17 amino acids. CDR1 and CDR2 (germline): SGHRS, YFSETQ. The J segment lost 0 bases and the V segment lost 0 bases, leaving 6 bases of the junction unmatched. The CDR3 DNA follows: TGCGCCAGCAGCTTGGGGGACAGGGTCTTTATGAACACTGAAGCTTTCTTT. Protein sequence: CASSLGDRVFMNTEAFF.

The chain couples TRBV6-1 to TRBJ1-1; D uncertain. V lost 2 bases and J 0 bases, leaving 13 bases between the germline ends. The V gene's germline CDR1 is MNHNS and CDR2 SASEGT. The CDR3 is made up of 16 amino acids. The CDR3 region is CASSEKTRTVNTEAFF. CDR3 coding DNA: TGTGCCAGCAGTGAAAAAACCCGGACGGTGAACACTGAAGCTTTCTTT.

The chain uses TRBV12-3 or TRBV12-4 and TRBJ2-7, with 7 bases lining up with TRBD2. This CDR3 is built from 14 residues. Trimming took 8 bases from V and 2 from J; bases not matched to a gene: 9. The CDR3 DNA reads as TGTGCCAGCGCCCAGGGAGGGGCGGCCTACGAGCAGTACTTC. Its protein is CASAQGGAAYEQYF.

The chain uses TRBV6-6 and TRBJ1-4; no reliable D call. There are 13 residues in the CDR3. The germline V gene has CDR1 MNHNY and CDR2 SVGAGI (reference sequence). Between the trimmed V and J ends, which lost 7 bases and 2 bases, there was a span of 8 bases. CDR3 residues: CASIRATNEKLFF. CDR3 bases: TGTGCCAGCATAAGGGCGACTAATGAAAAACTGTTTTTT.

This clonotype has only a few counts. The J gene is TRBJ2-7, the V gene TRBV7-6; D gene unclear. Between the trimmed V and J ends, which lost 1 base and 0 bases, there was a span of 7 bases. Germline loops: CDR1 SGHVS, CDR2 FNYEAQ. The CDR3 loop spans 14 amino acids. CDR3 sequence reads: CASSLGLASYEQYF. In nucleotides, the CDR3 is TGTGCCAGCAGCTTAGGGTTGGCCTCCTACGAGCAGTACTTC.

The rearrangement joins TRBV6-5 to TRBJ2-3; 11 nucleotides line up with TRBD2. CDR3 length: 18 residues. CDR1 and CDR2 (germline): MNHEY, SVGAGI. The trim removed 0 bases at V and 3 bases at J, leaving 8 bases unmatched. The CDR3 loop reads CASSYSLPSGGRTDTQYF. CDR3 bases: TGTGCCAGCAGTTACTCGCTACCTAGCGGGGGGAGGACAGATACGCAGTATTTT.

This chain joins TRBV3-1 and TRBJ2-3; 9 bases agree with TRBD2. Germline V lookup: CDR1 LGHDT, CDR2 YNNKEL (reference sequence). The J segment lost 4 bases and the V segment lost 1 base, leaving 9 bases of the junction unmatched. The CDR3 is 17 amino acids. Here the CDR3 DNA reads TGTGCCAGCAGCCAAGGGCCCCGGGCGGGAGGGCCAGATACGCAGTATTTT. The encoded protein is CASSQGPRAGGPDTQYF.